This TCR beta chain was obtained from a study of cytomegalovirus exposure and HLA in healthy donors. Trimming took off 4 bases at V and 6 bases at J, with 20 bases between the two ends. The CDR3 runs to 16 residues. Germline V gene sequence: CDR1 SGHDT, CDR2 YYEEEE. 60 Vbeta and 13 Jbeta primers were used in PCR. The assay was immunoSEQ multiplex PCR, and TCRdb's table has in-frame clones only and misses some. This sample yields about 200,000 clones, of which roughly 80% are seen a single time; nearly 3% belongs to the top ten. Sequenced: PBMCs. The TCR sequence derives from a woman aged 25 to 39 in good health and CMV-seronegative. V is TRBV5-6 and J is TRBJ2-1, with D possibly being TRBD1 (7 bases). The CDR3 spells CASSRRGHRGFNEQFF. CDR3 nucleotides: TGTGCCAGCAGCCGGAGGGGACACAGGGGATTCAATGAGCAGTTCTTC.